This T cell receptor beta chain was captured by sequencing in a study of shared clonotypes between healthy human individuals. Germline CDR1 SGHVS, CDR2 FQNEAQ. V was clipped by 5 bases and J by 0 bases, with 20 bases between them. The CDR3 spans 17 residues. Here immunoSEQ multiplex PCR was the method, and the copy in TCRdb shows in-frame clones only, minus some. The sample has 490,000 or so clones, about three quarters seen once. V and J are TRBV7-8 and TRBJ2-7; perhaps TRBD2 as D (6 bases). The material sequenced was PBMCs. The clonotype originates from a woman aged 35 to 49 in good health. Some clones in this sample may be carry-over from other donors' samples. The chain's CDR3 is CASSHPPRRDSSYEQYF. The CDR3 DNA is TGTGCCAGCAGCCACCCCCCGCGGCGGGATAGCTCCTACGAGCAGTACTTC.